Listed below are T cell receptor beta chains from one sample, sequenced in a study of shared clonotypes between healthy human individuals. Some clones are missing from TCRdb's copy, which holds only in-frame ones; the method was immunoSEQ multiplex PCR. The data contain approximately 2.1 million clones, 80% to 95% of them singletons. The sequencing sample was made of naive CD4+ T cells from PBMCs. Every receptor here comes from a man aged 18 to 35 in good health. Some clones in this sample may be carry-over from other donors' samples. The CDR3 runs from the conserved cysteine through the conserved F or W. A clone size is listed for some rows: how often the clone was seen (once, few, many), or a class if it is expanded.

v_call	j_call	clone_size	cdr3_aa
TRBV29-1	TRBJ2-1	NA	CSGITGGSYNEQFF
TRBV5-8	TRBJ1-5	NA	CASSWGAQPQHF
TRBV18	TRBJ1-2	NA	CASSPSSDGYTF
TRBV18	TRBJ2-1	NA	CASSRRELVGNEQFF
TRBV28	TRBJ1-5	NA	CASSPPGQGNQPQHF
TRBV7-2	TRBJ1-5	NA	CASSIDNQPQHF
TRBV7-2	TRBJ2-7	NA	CASSAADEQYF
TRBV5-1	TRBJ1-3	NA	CASSLEAGLSGNTIYF
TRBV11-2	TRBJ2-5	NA	CASSLAVRVETQYF
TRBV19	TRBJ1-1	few	CASKLDRGTGGMDTEAFF
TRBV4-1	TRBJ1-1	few	CASSPGQGPIRNTEAFF
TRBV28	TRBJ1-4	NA	CASSLSRWGATNEKLFF
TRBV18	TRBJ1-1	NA	CASSLQGSTEAFF
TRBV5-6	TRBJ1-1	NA	CASSLDWGNEAFF
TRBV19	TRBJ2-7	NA	CASSPLARGGYEQYF
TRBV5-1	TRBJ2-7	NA	CASSLGVAESYEQYF
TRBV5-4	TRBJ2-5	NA	CASSSWGGATQYF
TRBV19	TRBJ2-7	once	CASSPGTTRTGSVEQYF
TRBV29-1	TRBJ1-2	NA	CSALGRTNYGYTF
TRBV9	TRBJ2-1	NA	CASSVAGLAEYNEQFF
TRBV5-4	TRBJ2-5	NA	CASSGDRGSVWETQYF
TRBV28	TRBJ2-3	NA	CASSQKGPKGQYF
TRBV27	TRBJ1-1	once	CASSLRQGGVKAFF
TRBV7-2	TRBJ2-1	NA	CASSLVGTSGGEQFF
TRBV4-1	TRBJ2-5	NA	CASSLRDSQETQYF
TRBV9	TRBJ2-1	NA	CASSPLAGGPSKQFF
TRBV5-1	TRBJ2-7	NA	CASSLEPTRNHEQYF
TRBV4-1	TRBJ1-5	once	CASSQVITFLGPQHF
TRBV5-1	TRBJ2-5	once	CASSPRTEIETQYF
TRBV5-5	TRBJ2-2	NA	CASSLKAGPSGELFF
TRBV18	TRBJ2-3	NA	CASSPVGAVDTQYF
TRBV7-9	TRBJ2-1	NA	CASSPRAGGADEQFF
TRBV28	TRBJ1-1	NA	CASSSYIGGRRNTEAFF
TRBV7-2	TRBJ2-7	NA	CASSGTRFGEQYF
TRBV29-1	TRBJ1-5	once	CSVAGPGTGSDQPQHF
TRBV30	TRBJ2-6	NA	CAWSDRVTGANVLTF
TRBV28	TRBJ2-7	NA	CASSLSGKGTYEQYF
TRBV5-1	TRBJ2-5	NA	CASRRSWGQETQYF
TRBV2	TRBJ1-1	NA	CAIPRGARTEAFF
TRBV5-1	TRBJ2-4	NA	CASSARGLAVRAKNIQYF
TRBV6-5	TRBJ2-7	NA	CASSPRTWKEQYF
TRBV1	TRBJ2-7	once	CTSSRSNIYYEQYF
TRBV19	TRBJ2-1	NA	CASSPFERESYNEQFF
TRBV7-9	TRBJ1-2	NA	CASSPGQSYGYTF
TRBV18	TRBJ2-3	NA	CASSPLTSDGTQYF
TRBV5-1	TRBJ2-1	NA	CASRTDSYNEQFF
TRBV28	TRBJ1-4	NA	CASRYTDRTNEKLFF
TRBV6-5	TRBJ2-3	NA	CASTRTGTADTQYF